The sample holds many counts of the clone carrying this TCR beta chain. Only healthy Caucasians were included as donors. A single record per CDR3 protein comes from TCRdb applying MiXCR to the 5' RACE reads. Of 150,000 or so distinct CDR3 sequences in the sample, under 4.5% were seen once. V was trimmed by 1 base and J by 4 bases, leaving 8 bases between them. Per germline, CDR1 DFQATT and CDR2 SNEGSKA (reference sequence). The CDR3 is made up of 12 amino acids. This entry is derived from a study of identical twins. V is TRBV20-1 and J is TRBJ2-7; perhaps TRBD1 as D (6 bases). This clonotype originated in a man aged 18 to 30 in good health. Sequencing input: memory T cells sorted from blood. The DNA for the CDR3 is TGCAGTGCTAGAGGGACAGATTACGAGCAGTACTTC. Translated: CSARGTDYEQYF.